This paragraph covers one TCR beta chain sequence. Its antigen remains unknown. Depending on availability, patient cells were bead-separated fractions or unselected PBMC. The data are from a study of STAT5B mutations in CD4+ large granular lymphocyte leukemia. In the study overall: Cryopreserved patient cells were CD8-depleted, then anti-CD4 bead selected.

The CDR3 has 16 amino acids. Germline-derived CDR1 and CDR2 are SGDLS and YYNGEE. The germline V and J ends were trimmed by 1 base and 5 bases, with 16 bases remaining between them. Overall study findings and caveats: Top patient clones used TRBV06 genes more often: 8/27 versus 2/35 in controls. Without putative leukemic clones, patient CD4-sorted repertoires remained more clonal than healthy CD4+ repertoires.

The assay was immunoSEQ multiplex PCR, and TCRdb's table has in-frame clones only and misses some. The sample includes around 4,300 clones, about 77% of them seen just once. Source material: PBMCs. The J gene is TRBJ2-1, the V gene TRBV9, with TRBD2 as a possible D gene (5 bases). This TCR was sampled from a man aged 55 to 69 with CD4+ T-cell large granular lymphocyte leukemia. CDR3 nucleotides: TGTGCCAGCAGCGTAAACCCCGGACTGGGGAACAATGAGCAGTTCTTC. Translated: CASSVNPGLGNNEQFF.